This TCR beta chain was sequenced in a study of blood T cell repertoires in COVID-19. Across the whole study: Samples of COVID-19 (acute and convalescent) were obtained from the United States, Italy and Spain.

Using immunoSEQ multiplex PCR, the repertoire was profiled, and TCRdb retains in-frame clones only, with some absent. The sample consists of 250,000 to 300,000 clones, 88% of them appearing once. V shed 5 bases, J shed 0 bases, and the junction held 8 bases outside the gene matches. CDR3 length: 16 residues. CDR1 and CDR2 (germline): SGHTA, FQGTGA. Participant-reported clinical history was the basis for cohort assignment. The sequence was obtained from a woman aged 25 to 39 who had recovered from COVID-19. The specimen sequenced was PBMCs or T cells enriched from blood (not recorded which). The chain joins TRBV7-3 to TRBJ2-3; 7 bases map to TRBD2. The CDR3 protein is CASSARLAGSTDTQYF. CDR3 DNA sequence: TGTGCCAGCAGCGCCAGACTAGCCGGAAGCACAGATACGCAGTATTTT.